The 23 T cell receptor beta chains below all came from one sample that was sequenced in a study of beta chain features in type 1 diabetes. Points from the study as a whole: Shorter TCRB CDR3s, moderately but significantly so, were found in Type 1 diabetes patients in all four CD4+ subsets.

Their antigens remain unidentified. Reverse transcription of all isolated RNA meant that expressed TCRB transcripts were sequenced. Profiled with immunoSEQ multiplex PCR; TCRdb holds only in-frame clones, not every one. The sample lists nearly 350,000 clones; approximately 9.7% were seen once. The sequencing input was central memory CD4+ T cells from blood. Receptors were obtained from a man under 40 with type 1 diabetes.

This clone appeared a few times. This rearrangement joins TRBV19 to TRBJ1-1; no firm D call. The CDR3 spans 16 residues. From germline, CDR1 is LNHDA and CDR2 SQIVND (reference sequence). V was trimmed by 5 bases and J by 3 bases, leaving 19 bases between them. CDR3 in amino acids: CASSPHGFDSHTEAFF. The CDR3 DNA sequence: TGTGCCAGTAGTCCTCACGGTTTCGACTCTCACACTGAAGCTTTCTTT. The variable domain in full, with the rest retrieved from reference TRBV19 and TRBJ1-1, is DGGITQSPKYLFRKEGQNVTLSCEQNLNHDAMYWYRQDPGQGLRLIYYSQIVNDFQKGDIAEGYSVSREKKESFPLTVTSAQKNPTAFYLCASSPHGFDSHTEAFFGQGTRLTVV.

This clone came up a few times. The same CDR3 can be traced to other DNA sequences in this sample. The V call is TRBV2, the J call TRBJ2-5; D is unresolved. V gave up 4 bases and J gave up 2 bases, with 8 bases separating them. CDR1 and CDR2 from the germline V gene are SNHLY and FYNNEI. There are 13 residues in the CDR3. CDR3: CASSVVTQETQYF. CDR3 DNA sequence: TGTGCCAGCAGTGTGGTAACTCAAGAGACCCAGTACTTC.

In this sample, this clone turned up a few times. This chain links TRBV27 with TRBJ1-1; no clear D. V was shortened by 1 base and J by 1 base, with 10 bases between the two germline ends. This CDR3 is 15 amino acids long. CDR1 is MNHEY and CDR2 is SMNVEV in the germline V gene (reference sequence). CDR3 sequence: CASSLFKRGNTEAFF. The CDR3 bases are TGTGCCAGCAGTTTATTCAAACGGGGGAACACTGAAGCTTTCTTT.

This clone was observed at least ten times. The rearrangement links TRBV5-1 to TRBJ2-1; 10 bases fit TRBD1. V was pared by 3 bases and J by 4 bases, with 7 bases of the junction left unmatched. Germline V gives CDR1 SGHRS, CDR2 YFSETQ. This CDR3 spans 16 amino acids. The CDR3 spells CASSWTGTGDYNEQFF. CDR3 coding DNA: TGCGCCAGCAGCTGGACCGGGACAGGGGATTACAATGAGCAGTTCTTC.

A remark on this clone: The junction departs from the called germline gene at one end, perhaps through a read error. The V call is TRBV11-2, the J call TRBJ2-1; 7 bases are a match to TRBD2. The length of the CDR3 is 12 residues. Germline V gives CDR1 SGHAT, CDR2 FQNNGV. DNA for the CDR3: TGTGCCAGCAGCTTAGAGGTGACTAGCTTAGTCTTC. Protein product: CASSLEVTSLVF.

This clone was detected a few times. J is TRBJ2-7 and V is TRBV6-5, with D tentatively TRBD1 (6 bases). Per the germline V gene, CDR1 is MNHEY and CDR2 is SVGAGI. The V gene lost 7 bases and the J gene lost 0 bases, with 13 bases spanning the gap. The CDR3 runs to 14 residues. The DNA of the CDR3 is TGTGCCAGCAAATCGGGACACTCCTCCTACGAGCAGTACTTC. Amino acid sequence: CASKSGHSSYEQYF.

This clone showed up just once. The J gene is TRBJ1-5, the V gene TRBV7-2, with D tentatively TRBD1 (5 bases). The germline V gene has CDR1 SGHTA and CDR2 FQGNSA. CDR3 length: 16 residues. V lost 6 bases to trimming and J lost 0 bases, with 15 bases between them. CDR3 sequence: CASSQGEGYSNQPQHF. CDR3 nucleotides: TGTGCCAGCAGTCAAGGGGAGGGGTATAGCAATCAGCCCCAGCATTTT.

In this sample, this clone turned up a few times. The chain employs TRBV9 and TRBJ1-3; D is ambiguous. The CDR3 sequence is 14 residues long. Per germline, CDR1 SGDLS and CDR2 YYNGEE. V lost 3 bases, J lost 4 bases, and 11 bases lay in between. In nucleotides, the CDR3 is TGTGCCAGCAGCGGGATGTACCCGGGAAACACCATATATTTT. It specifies CASSGMYPGNTIYF.

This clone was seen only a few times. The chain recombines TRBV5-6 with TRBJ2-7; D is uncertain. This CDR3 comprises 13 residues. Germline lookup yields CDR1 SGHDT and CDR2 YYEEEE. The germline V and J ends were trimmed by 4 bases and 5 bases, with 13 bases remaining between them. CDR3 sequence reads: CASSPTTGNEQYF. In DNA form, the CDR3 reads TGTGCCAGCAGCCCCACGACTGGGAACGAGCAGTACTTC.

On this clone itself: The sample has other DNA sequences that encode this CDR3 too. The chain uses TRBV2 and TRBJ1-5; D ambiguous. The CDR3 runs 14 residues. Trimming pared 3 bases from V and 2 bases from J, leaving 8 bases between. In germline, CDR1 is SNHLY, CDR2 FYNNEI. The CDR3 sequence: CASSDAGGNQPQHF. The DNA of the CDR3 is TGTGCCAGCAGTGATGCCGGGGGCAATCAGCCCCAGCATTTT. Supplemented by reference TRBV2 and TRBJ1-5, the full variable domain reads EPEVTQTPSHQVTQMGQEVILRCVPISNHLYFYWYRQILGQKVEFLVSFYNNEISEKSEIFDDQFSVERPDGSNFTLKIRSTKLEDSAMYFCASSDAGGNQPQHFGDGTRLSIL.

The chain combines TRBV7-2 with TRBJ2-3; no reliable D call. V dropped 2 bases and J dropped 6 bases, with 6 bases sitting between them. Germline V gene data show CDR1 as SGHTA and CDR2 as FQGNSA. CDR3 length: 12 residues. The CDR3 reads CASSLLRDTQYF. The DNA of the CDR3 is TGTGCCAGCAGCTTACTACGGGATACGCAGTATTTT.

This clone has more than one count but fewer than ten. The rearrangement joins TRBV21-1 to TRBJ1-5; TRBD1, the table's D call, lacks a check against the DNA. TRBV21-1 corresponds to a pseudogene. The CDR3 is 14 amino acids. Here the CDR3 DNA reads TGTGCCAGCAGCAAATGGGCCAGGGTCCAGCCCCAGCATTTT. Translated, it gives CASSKWARVQPQHF.

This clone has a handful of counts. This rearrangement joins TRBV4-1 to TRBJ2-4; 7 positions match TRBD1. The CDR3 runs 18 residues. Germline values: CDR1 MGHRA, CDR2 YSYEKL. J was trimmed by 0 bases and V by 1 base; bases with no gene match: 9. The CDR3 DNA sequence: TGCGCCAGCAGCCAAGGGAAAGGGGGCATCCTAGCCAAAAACATTCAGTACTTC. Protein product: CASSQGKGGILAKNIQYF.

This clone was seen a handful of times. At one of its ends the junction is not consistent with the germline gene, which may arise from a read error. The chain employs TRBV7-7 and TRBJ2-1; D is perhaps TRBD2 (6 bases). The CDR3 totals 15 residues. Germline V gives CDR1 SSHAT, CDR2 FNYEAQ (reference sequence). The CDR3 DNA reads TGTGCTAGCAGCTTTGGAGTGGGAGGCTACAATGAGCAGTTCTTC. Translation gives CASSFGVGGYNEQFF. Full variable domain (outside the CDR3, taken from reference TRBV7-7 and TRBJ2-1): GAGVSQSPRYKVTKRGQDVTLRCDPISSHATLYWYQQALGQGPEFLTYFNYEAQPDKSGLPSDRFSAERPEGSISTLTIQRTEQRDSAMYRCASSFGVGGYNEQFFGPGTRLTVL.

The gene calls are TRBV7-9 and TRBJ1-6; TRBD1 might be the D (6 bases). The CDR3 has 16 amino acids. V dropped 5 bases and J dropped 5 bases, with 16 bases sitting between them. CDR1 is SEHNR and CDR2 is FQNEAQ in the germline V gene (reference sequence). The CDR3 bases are TGTGCCAGCAGCCAGTACACAGGGAGGCATAATTCACCCCTCCACTTT. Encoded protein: CASSQYTGRHNSPLHF.

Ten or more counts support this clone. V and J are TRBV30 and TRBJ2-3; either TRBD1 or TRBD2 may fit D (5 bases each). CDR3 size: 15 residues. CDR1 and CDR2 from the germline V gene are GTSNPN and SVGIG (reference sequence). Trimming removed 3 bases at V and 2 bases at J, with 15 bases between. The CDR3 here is CAWSGYWGSTDTQYF. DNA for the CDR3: TGTGCCTGGAGCGGTTACTGGGGGTCCACAGATACGCAGTATTTT.

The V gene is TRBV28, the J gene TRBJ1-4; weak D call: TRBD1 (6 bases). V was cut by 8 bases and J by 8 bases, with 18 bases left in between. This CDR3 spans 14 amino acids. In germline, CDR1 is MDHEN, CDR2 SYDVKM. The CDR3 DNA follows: TGTGCCAGCTCTGCGCCGGGACAAGTGGAAAAACTGTTTTTT. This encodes CASSAPGQVEKLFF.

The chain's CDR3 is CATSRGLAGVFNEQFF. The CDR3 DNA reads TGTGCCACCAGCAGAGGACTAGCGGGGGTGTTCAATGAGCAGTTCTTC. This chain joins TRBV15 and TRBJ2-1; TRBD2 matches at 12 bases. Germline V gene data show CDR1 as LNHNV and CDR2 as YYDKDF (reference sequence). Unmatched junction bases numbered 4, after V lost 1 base and J lost 6 bases. CDR3 length equals 16 residues.

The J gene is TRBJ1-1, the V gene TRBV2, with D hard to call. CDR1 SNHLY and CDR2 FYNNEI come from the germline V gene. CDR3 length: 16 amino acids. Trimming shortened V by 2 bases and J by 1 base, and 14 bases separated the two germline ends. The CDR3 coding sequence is TGTGCCAGCAGTGAATTGTCACTGACTACGAACACTGAAGCTTTCTTT. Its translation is CASSELSLTTNTEAFF. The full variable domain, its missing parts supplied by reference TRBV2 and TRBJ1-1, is EPEVTQTPSHQVTQMGQEVILRCVPISNHLYFYWYRQILGQKVEFLVSFYNNEISEKSEIFDDQFSVERPDGSNFTLKIRSTKLEDSAMYFCASSELSLTTNTEAFFGQGTRLTVV.

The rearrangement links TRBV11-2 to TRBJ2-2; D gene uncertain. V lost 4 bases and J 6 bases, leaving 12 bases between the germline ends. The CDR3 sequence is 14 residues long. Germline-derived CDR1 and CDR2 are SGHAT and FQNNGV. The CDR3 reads CASSSDRQSGELFF. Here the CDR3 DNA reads TGTGCCAGCAGCTCCGACCGACAATCCGGGGAGCTGTTTTTT.

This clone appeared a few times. This chain's CDR3 is CASSGGRRLEETQYF. CDR3 DNA sequence: TGTGCCAGCAGTGGGGGGAGGAGACTAGAAGAGACCCAGTACTTC. This chain uses TRBV6-1 with TRBJ2-5; tentatively, D is TRBD2 (6 bases). CDR1 and CDR2 (germline): MNHNS, SASEGT. The CDR3 contains 15 residues. With 4 bases removed from V and 3 bases from J, the gap between germline ends came to 15 bases.

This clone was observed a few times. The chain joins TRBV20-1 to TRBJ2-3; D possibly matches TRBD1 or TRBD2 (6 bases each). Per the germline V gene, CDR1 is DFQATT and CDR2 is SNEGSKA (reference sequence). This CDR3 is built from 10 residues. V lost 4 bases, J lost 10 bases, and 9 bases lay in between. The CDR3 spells CSATGEAQYF. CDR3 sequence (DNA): TGCAGTGCTACAGGGGAGGCGCAGTATTTT.

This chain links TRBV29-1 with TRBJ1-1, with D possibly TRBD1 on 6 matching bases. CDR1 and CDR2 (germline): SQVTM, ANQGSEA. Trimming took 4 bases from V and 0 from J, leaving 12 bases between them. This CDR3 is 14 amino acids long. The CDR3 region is CSVAPGALNTEAFF. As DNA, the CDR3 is TGCAGCGTTGCCCCAGGGGCACTGAACACTGAAGCTTTCTTT.